This TCR beta chain originates from a study of blood T cell repertoires in COVID-19. The assay was immunoSEQ multiplex PCR, and TCRdb's table has in-frame clones only and misses some. The sample contains around 300,000 clones, around 87% of which appear only once. The CDR3 runs to 18 residues. Germline V gene lookup returns CDR1 GTSNPN and CDR2 SVGIG (reference sequence). The junction had 22 bases not matched to a gene; V was cut back by 3 bases and J by 8 bases. This chain joins TRBV30 and TRBJ2-3; 8 positions agree with TRBD2. This receptor was identified in a man aged 50 to 60 with active or convalescent COVID-19. The sequencing sample was made of peripheral blood. The CDR3 here is CAWSANRYSGIGQATQYF. The CDR3 nucleotides are TGTGCCTGGAGCGCAAATAGGTATAGCGGGATCGGGCAGGCTACGCAGTATTTT.